The 24 T cell receptor beta chains below were found in one sample sequenced in a study of T-cell reconstitution after alpha-beta-depleted transplantation in children. It was with unique molecular identifiers that the TCRbeta library was prepared. TCRdb re-derived calls from the PCR reads in MiXCR, one entry per CDR3 protein. Here the sample spans 98,000 or so distinct CDR3 sequences, approximately 6.6% being singletons. The sequencing here drew on PBMCs, mostly from graft donor cells, taken 360 days after TCRalphabeta/CD19-depleted stem cell transplant. Receptors were obtained from a male patient aged 2 to 10 who had a stem cell transplant for acute lymphoblastic leukemia, so the T cells may come from the graft donor.

The chain joins TRBV27 to TRBJ2-2; 12 bases agree with TRBD2. After removal of 2 bases from V and 0 bases from J, the junction contained 4 bases not matched to a gene. Looked up from germline, CDR1 is MNHEY and CDR2 is SMNVEV (reference sequence). This CDR3 contains 18 residues. The CDR3 here is CASSLRLAGASNTGELFF. In nucleotides, the CDR3 is TGTGCCAGCAGTTTAAGACTAGCGGGGGCCTCGAACACCGGGGAGCTGTTTTTT.

This clonotype appeared many times. This rearrangement joins TRBV7-6 to TRBJ2-3, with TRBD2 matching over 7 bases. CDR1 and CDR2 from the germline V gene are SGHVS and FNYEAQ. V shed 5 bases and J 1 base; nucleotides not matched to a gene: 3. This CDR3 is 14 amino acids long. Here the CDR3 reads CASSGLGRTDTQYF. CDR3 sequence (DNA): TGTGCCAGCAGCGGACTAGGCCGCACAGATACGCAGTATTTT.

This clonotype was counted between two and nine times. The chain is built from TRBV6-1 and TRBJ2-5; 7 nucleotides line up with TRBD1. Germline CDR1 reads MNHNS; CDR2 reads SASEGT. The CDR3 has 16 amino acids. V lost 4 bases, J lost 5 bases, and 13 bases stayed unmatched. The CDR3 loop reads CASSVLRQGLVETQYF. In DNA, the CDR3 is TGTGCCAGCAGTGTTTTACGACAGGGCCTGGTCGAGACCCAGTACTTC.

This clonotype was detected many times. The V call is TRBV7-9, the J call TRBJ2-7; a weak D match, TRBD2 (5 bases). Germline V lookup: CDR1 SEHNR, CDR2 FQNEAQ (reference sequence). The CDR3 length is 16 residues. The V and J ends lost 1 base and 2 bases respectively, with 15 bases between them. As DNA, the CDR3 is TGTGCCAGCAGCTTAGTACCCGGGGAAGGGACCTACGAGCAGTACTTC. Its protein product is CASSLVPGEGTYEQYF.

This clonotype has a count of ten or more. The chain carries TRBV12-3 or TRBV12-4 and TRBJ2-3; TRBD2 aligns across 8 bases. The CDR3 sequence is 15 residues long. V trimming: 6 bases; J trimming: 0 bases; junction bases outside the gene matches: 5. Here the CDR3 DNA reads TGTGCCAGCAGCCTAGCGGGTTCTAGCACAGATACGCAGTATTTT. This encodes CASSLAGSSTDTQYF.

This clonotype turned up a few times. The chain links TRBV5-4 to TRBJ2-2; 11 bases match TRBD1. This CDR3 spans 16 amino acids. The ends lost 7 bases at V and 2 bases at J; junction bases unmatched: 7. Germline CDR1 is SGHNT and CDR2 is YYREEE (reference sequence). CDR3 DNA sequence: TGTGCCAGCCGGGACAGGGGGAAATCAAACACCGGGGAGCTGTTTTTT. It codes for CASRDRGKSNTGELFF.

This clonotype was counted ten times or more. The V gene is TRBV6-2 or TRBV6-3, the J gene TRBJ1-1; 8 positions match TRBD1. Germline V lookup: CDR1 MNHEY, CDR2 SVGEGT. The CDR3 spans 14 residues. V lost 2 bases to trimming and J lost 5 bases; unmatched junction nucleotides: 4. CDR3 amino acids: CASSYSRGLTEAFF. The CDR3 DNA reads TGTGCCAGCAGTTACAGCAGGGGGCTAACTGAAGCTTTCTTT.

The table lists this clonotype with many counts. The chain uses TRBV2 and TRBJ1-3, with D possibly matching TRBD1 (5 bases). Germline CDR1 is SNHLY and CDR2 is FYNNEI. Deletions cut 1 base from V and 0 bases from J, with 7 bases between. CDR3 length: 15 amino acids. As DNA, the CDR3 is TGTGCCAGCAGTGAAGAGGGGTTCTCTGGAAACACCATATATTTT. Protein sequence: CASSEEGFSGNTIYF.

This clonotype has a handful of counts. The chain couples TRBV5-6 to TRBJ1-5; tentative D call: TRBD1 (5 bases). Trimming pared 5 bases from V and 5 bases from J, leaving 14 bases between. The CDR3 length is 14 residues. Germline V gene sequence: CDR1 SGHDT, CDR2 YYEEEE. CDR3 in amino acids: CASSSWGIDQPQHF. In nucleotides, the CDR3 is TGTGCCAGCAGTTCCTGGGGGATCGATCAGCCCCAGCATTTT.

This clonotype has at least ten counts. The gene calls are TRBV27 and TRBJ2-7; D is perhaps TRBD1 or TRBD2 (6 bases each). This CDR3 spans 15 amino acids. Looked up from germline, CDR1 is MNHEY and CDR2 is SMNVEV (reference sequence). Trimming left V 7 bases short and J 7 bases short, with 23 bases between. The CDR3 is CASIIRRGALREQYF. CDR3 coding DNA: TGTGCCAGCATCATAAGAAGGGGGGCCCTTCGGGAGCAGTACTTC.

At least ten counts were recorded for this clonotype. This rearrangement joins TRBV28 to TRBJ1-6; maybe TRBD1 (5 bases). There are 17 residues in the CDR3. Germline V CDR1 and CDR2: MDHEN, SYDVKM. Trimming took off 5 bases at V and 1 base at J, with 15 bases between the two ends. CDR3 bases: TGTGCCAGCAGTACCCCAGCGGGGGAATCCTATAATTCACCCCTCCACTTT. Its protein is CASSTPAGESYNSPLHF.

This clonotype was seen at least ten times. V and J are TRBV5-6 and TRBJ2-4, with D uncertain. V gave up 4 bases and J gave up 9 bases, with 11 bases separating them. This CDR3 spans 12 amino acids. Germline V gene data show CDR1 as SGHDT and CDR2 as YYEEEE. The CDR3 DNA reads TGTGCCAGCAGCCTCCGGGCTCCCATTCAGTACTTC. Translating gives CASSLRAPIQYF.

This clonotype was counted between two and nine times. The V gene is TRBV29-1, the J gene TRBJ2-5; D is ambiguous. The CDR3 contains 13 residues. Per the germline V gene, CDR1 is SQVTM and CDR2 is ANQGSEA. Trimming removed 4 bases from V and 0 bases from J, with 9 bases in between. The CDR3 loop is CSVVAQYQETQYF. CDR3 sequence (DNA): TGCAGCGTTGTTGCCCAGTACCAAGAGACCCAGTACTTC.

CDR3 sequence (DNA): TGTGCCAGCAGCTTACAAATGGGGCGCACCGGGGAGCTGTTTTTT. Translated, it gives CASSLQMGRTGELFF. The chain has TRBV11-2 and TRBJ2-2; possible D gene TRBD1, 5 bases. This CDR3 spans 15 amino acids. V lost 2 bases and J lost 4, with 11 bases in between. Germline V gene lookup returns CDR1 SGHAT and CDR2 FQNNGV.

This clonotype was picked up many times. The rearrangement joins TRBV28 to TRBJ2-2; no definite D call. Germline assignment: CDR1 MDHEN and CDR2 SYDVKM. This CDR3 has 15 residues. V was pared by 3 bases and J by 2 bases, with 10 bases between. In DNA, the CDR3 is TGTGCCAGCAGTTTCCCCCTTAGTAACACCGGGGAGCTGTTTTTT. This codes for CASSFPLSNTGELFF. Using reference TRBV28 and TRBJ2-2 for the parts outside the CDR3, the full variable domain is DVKVTQSSRYLVKRTGEKVFLECVQDMDHENMFWYRQDPGLGLRLIYFSYDVKMKEKGDIPEGYSVSREKKERFSLILESASTNQTSMYLCASSFPLSNTGELFFGEGSRLTVL.

This clonotype appeared many times. This chain uses TRBV11-1 with TRBJ2-3; the D gene is possibly TRBD2 (5 bases). The CDR3 length is 18 residues. Per the germline V gene, CDR1 is SGHAT and CDR2 is FQDESV (reference sequence). Trimming took off 3 bases at V and 0 bases at J, with 19 bases between the two ends. In DNA form, the CDR3 reads TGTGCCAGCAGCTTTATGACCCGGACTCCCTTTAGCACAGATACGCAGTATTTT. Encoded protein: CASSFMTRTPFSTDTQYF.

In its sample, this clonotype was seen a few times. The DNA of the CDR3 is TGTGCCGTCGTCCGGACAGCCTCCTACAATGAGCAGTTCTTC. This gives the protein CAVVRTASYNEQFF. This chain connects TRBV27 to TRBJ2-1; D might be TRBD1 (6 bases). This CDR3 has 14 residues. Germline assignment: CDR1 MNHEY and CDR2 SMNVEV (reference sequence). V lost 11 bases and J lost 0, with 14 bases in between.

This clonotype was picked up many times. V is TRBV25-1 and J is TRBJ2-7; D may correspond to TRBD1 or TRBD2 (5 bases each). Germline assignment: CDR1 MGHDK and CDR2 SYGVNS. V dropped 10 bases and J dropped 6 bases, with 10 bases sitting between them. The CDR3 loop spans 10 amino acids. CDR3 DNA sequence: TGTGCCACCGTTGGGGGCGAGCAGTACTTC. Residues: CATVGGEQYF.

This clonotype was seen repeatedly, ten times or more. The chain couples TRBV20-1 to TRBJ2-1; either TRBD1 or TRBD2 may fit D (5 bases each). The CDR3 sequence is 14 residues long. Germline V gene data show CDR1 as DFQATT and CDR2 as SNEGSKA (reference sequence). Trimming left V 7 bases short and J 12 bases short, with 25 bases between. CDR3 sequence: CSGDGRERMSGQFF. The CDR3 nucleotides read TGCAGTGGGGACGGGCGTGAACGGATGAGCGGGCAGTTCTTC.

The chain combines TRBV7-9 with TRBJ2-5, with D possibly matching TRBD2 (5 bases). Germline assignment: CDR1 SEHNR and CDR2 FQNEAQ (reference sequence). V was shortened by 5 bases and J by 1 base, with 11 bases between the two germline ends. This CDR3 comprises 14 residues. The CDR3 region has the DNA TGTGCCAGCAGCCGCGTCCGGGGCCAAGAGACCCAGTACTTC. This sequence encodes CASSRVRGQETQYF.

J is TRBJ2-5 and V is TRBV7-9, with 12 bases lining up with TRBD2. Germline V gene sequence: CDR1 SEHNR, CDR2 FQNEAQ (reference sequence). V lost 3 bases and J lost 3; bases outside the gene matches: 8. The CDR3 is 17 residues long. The CDR3 coding sequence is TGTGCCAGCAGCTTCCGTTGGACTAGCGGGGAGGAAGAGACCCAGTACTTC. It codes for CASSFRWTSGEEETQYF.

This clonotype was recorded at least ten times. The chain uses TRBV5-1 and TRBJ2-5; 7 nucleotides line up with TRBD1. The CDR3 sequence is 15 residues long. With 2 bases clipped from V and 4 bases from J, the junction kept 8 bases outside the gene matches. Germline V gene sequence: CDR1 SGHRS, CDR2 YFSETQ. CDR3 sequence (DNA): TGCGCCAGCAGCTTACTACAGGGGAAAGGAGAGACCCAGTACTTC. Translated: CASSLLQGKGETQYF.

The chain carries TRBV7-6 and TRBJ2-1; D perhaps matches TRBD1 (5 bases). Germline CDR1 SGHVS, CDR2 FNYEAQ. The V gene lost 8 bases and the J gene lost 8 bases, with 13 bases spanning the gap. The length of the CDR3 is 12 residues. The DNA for the CDR3 is TGTGCCAGCGGACATTTGTCGGATGAGCAGTTCTTC. Translation gives CASGHLSDEQFF. The full variable domain, with the rest looked up from reference TRBV7-6 and TRBJ2-1, is GAGVSQSPRYKVTKRGQDVALRCDPISGHVSLYWYRQALGQGPEFLTYFNYEAQQDKSGLPNDRFSAERPEGSISTLTIQRTEQRDSAMYRCASGHLSDEQFFGPGTRLTVL.

The rearrangement uses TRBV19 and TRBJ2-2; tentative D call: TRBD1 (6 bases). V was pared by 7 bases and J by 3 bases, with 18 bases between. Per germline, CDR1 LNHDA and CDR2 SQIVND (reference sequence). The CDR3 spans 16 residues. The CDR3 sequence: CASTLTGRGDTGELFF. The CDR3 nucleotides are TGTGCCAGTACCTTAACAGGGAGAGGTGACACCGGGGAGCTGTTTTTT.